The 22 T cell receptor beta chains below all came from one sample that was sequenced in a study of T cell repertoires in cytomegalovirus infection. TCRdb processed the reads anew with MiXCR; each CDR3 protein has one entry. The repertoire holds 100,000 or so distinct CDR3 sequences, roughly 40% seen once, with just under 75% in the top ten. Their recognized antigens are unknown. The specimen was CD8+ T cells from cultured PBMCs, collected from culture after CMV antigen stimulation. The receptors shown here come from a human donor in good health (CMV status not recorded). Some clones in this sample may be carry-over from other donors' samples.

The genes are TRBV19 and TRBJ1-5, with D possibly TRBD1 on 5 matching bases. Germline values: CDR1 LNHDA, CDR2 SQIVND (reference sequence). Trimming took 3 bases from V and 0 from J, leaving 9 bases between them. The CDR3 is 15 amino acids. Here the CDR3 DNA reads TGTGCCAGTAGTATCAGTGGGGCTAGCAATCAGCCCCAGCATTTT. This sequence encodes CASSISGASNQPQHF.

The CDR3 DNA reads TGTGCCAGCAGCTTAGGAATAGCAGATACGCAGTATTTT. Its translation is CASSLGIADTQYF. The gene calls are TRBV7-3 and TRBJ2-3, with D uncertain. The CDR3 has 13 residues. Trimming removed 2 bases from V and 4 bases from J, with 7 bases in between. Germline V lookup: CDR1 SGHTA, CDR2 FQGTGA.

This clonotype was detected only a few times. This chain connects TRBV5-6 to TRBJ2-1; TRBD2 matches at 7 bases. CDR3 length: 16 amino acids. Trimming took 4 bases from V and 9 from J; bases not matched to a gene: 16. Germline-derived CDR1 and CDR2 are SGHDT and YYEEEE. This chain's CDR3 is CASSPSGASPGGEQFF. The CDR3 coding sequence is TGTGCCAGCAGCCCGAGCGGGGCCTCCCCCGGGGGTGAGCAGTTCTTC.

The rearrangement links TRBV12-3 or TRBV12-4 to TRBJ2-2; no clear D gene. This CDR3 comprises 12 residues. The V gene lost 6 bases and the J gene lost 6 bases, with 8 bases spanning the gap. CDR3 DNA sequence: TGTGCCAGCAGGGTCTCGGCCGGGGAGCTGTTTTTT. Translating it yields CASRVSAGELFF.

The V call is TRBV6-5, the J call TRBJ1-1, with no clear D. This CDR3 contains 14 residues. Germline CDR1 is MNHEY and CDR2 is SVGAGI. Between the trimmed V and J ends, which lost 3 bases and 6 bases, there was a span of 14 bases. The CDR3 DNA reads TGTGCCAGCAGTTATACCGTCCGGCTCGCTGAAGCTTTCTTT. This sequence encodes CASSYTVRLAEAFF.

The chain carries TRBV28 and TRBJ1-5; tentatively, D is TRBD1 (6 bases). There are 14 residues in the CDR3. The V end was cut by 5 bases, the J end by 6 bases, with 14 bases between. Germline lookup yields CDR1 MDHEN and CDR2 SYDVKM. The CDR3 DNA reads TGTGCCAGCAGTCTTTACAGGGTGGGTCAGCCCCAGCATTTT. This gives the protein CASSLYRVGQPQHF.

The DNA for the CDR3 is TGTGCCAGCAGACAGGGGAGACAGGGGGCCTACGAGCAGTACTTC. Translation gives CASRQGRQGAYEQYF. The V gene is TRBV6-1, the J gene TRBJ2-7; TRBD1 aligns across 9 bases. Germline loops: CDR1 MNHNS, CDR2 SASEGT. This CDR3 comprises 15 residues. After removal of 6 bases from V and 2 bases from J, the junction contained 8 bases not matched to a gene.

The chain has TRBV6-5 and TRBJ1-2, with 7 bases fitting TRBD1. CDR1 MNHEY and CDR2 SVGAGI come from the germline V gene. V shed 2 bases, J shed 4 bases, and the junction held 10 bases outside the gene matches. The length of the CDR3 is 16 residues. Written as DNA, the CDR3 is TGTGCCAGCAGTTACGGGGACAGCTTAGGAGGCTATGGCTACACCTTC. It translates to CASSYGDSLGGYGYTF.

This clonotype has a handful of counts. The chain carries TRBV19 and TRBJ2-1, with D possibly being TRBD1 (5 bases). Looked up from germline, CDR1 is LNHDA and CDR2 is SQIVND (reference sequence). The CDR3 consists of 16 residues. The V and J ends lost 0 bases and 0 bases respectively, with 9 bases between them. The CDR3 DNA follows: TGTGCCAGTAGTATAGATGGGGCAAGCTCCTACAATGAGCAGTTCTTC. Its translation is CASSIDGASSYNEQFF.

The CDR3 loop reads CASSPDSHLNEQFF. The CDR3 DNA is TGTGCCAGCAGCCCCGACAGCCACCTCAATGAGCAGTTCTTC. The V call is TRBV7-9, the J call TRBJ2-1, with a weak D call TRBD1 (5 bases). The CDR3 runs to 14 residues. CDR1 SEHNR and CDR2 FQNEAQ come from the germline V gene (reference sequence). The V and J ends lost 5 bases and 6 bases respectively, with 14 bases between them. The full variable domain, rest sourced from reference TRBV7-9 and TRBJ2-1, is DTGVSQNPRHKITKRGQNVTFRCDPISEHNRLYWYRQTLGQGPEFLTYFQNEAQLEKSRLLSDRFSAERPKGSFSTLEIQRTEQGDSAMYLCASSPDSHLNEQFFGPGTRLTVL.

This clonotype was observed a few times. The chain is built from TRBV7-2 and TRBJ1-5, with D uncertain. The CDR3 covers 15 residues. In germline, CDR1 is SGHTA, CDR2 FQGNSA. V dropped 2 bases and J dropped 0 bases, with 8 bases sitting between them. For the CDR3, the DNA is TGTGCCAGCAGCTTATCGGGGTATAGCAATCAGCCCCAGCATTTT. Protein product: CASSLSGYSNQPQHF.

The rearrangement uses TRBV20-1 and TRBJ2-7; D may be TRBD1 (6 bases). This CDR3 has 14 amino acids. Trimming shortened V by 6 bases and J by 2 bases, and 17 bases separated the two germline ends. The V gene's germline CDR1 is DFQATT and CDR2 SNEGSKA (reference sequence). The CDR3 DNA sequence: TGCAGTGCCAAAACAGGGTGGAACACCTACGAGCAGTACTTC. Translating gives CSAKTGWNTYEQYF.

This clonotype came up a few times. V and J are TRBV6-1 and TRBJ2-1; 9 bases match TRBD1. V lost 5 bases, J lost 4 bases, and 6 bases stayed unmatched. The CDR3 runs to 15 residues. Germline values: CDR1 MNHNS, CDR2 SASEGT. The CDR3 bases are TGTGCCAGCAGTCCCCGGGACAGGGTGTACAATGAGCAGTTCTTC. Its protein is CASSPRDRVYNEQFF.

This clonotype was counted a single time. The V and J genes are TRBV7-9 and TRBJ2-7; 10 bases are a match to TRBD1. Per germline, CDR1 SEHNR and CDR2 FQNEAQ (reference sequence). The CDR3 consists of 15 residues. V trimming: 4 bases; J trimming: 3 bases; junction bases outside the gene matches: 6. The CDR3 spells CASSSHRTGGYEQYF. CDR3 coding DNA: TGTGCCAGCAGCTCACACAGGACAGGGGGCTACGAGCAGTACTTC.

The J gene is TRBJ2-3, the V gene TRBV2, with D perhaps being TRBD1 or TRBD2 (5 bases each). Germline loops: CDR1 SNHLY, CDR2 FYNNEI. V was pared by 8 bases and J by 1 base, with 16 bases between. The CDR3 runs 15 residues. The CDR3 is CASSNDGTGTDTQYF. The CDR3 DNA reads as TGTGCCAGCTCTAACGACGGGACGGGCACAGATACGCAGTATTTT. The variable domain in full, completed from reference TRBV2 and TRBJ2-3, reads EPEVTQTPSHQVTQMGQEVILRCVPISNHLYFYWYRQILGQKVEFLVSFYNNEISEKSEIFDDQFSVERPDGSNFTLKIRSTKLEDSAMYFCASSNDGTGTDTQYFGPGTRLTVL.

The rearrangement uses TRBV20-1 and TRBJ2-1; tentatively, D is TRBD1 (5 bases). Germline CDR1 reads DFQATT; CDR2 reads SNEGSKA (reference sequence). The V and J ends lost 4 bases and 7 bases respectively, with 11 bases between them. The CDR3 totals 12 residues. CDR3 loop: CSATYQGNEQFF. For the CDR3, the DNA is TGCAGTGCTACCTACCAGGGTAATGAGCAGTTCTTC.

This clonotype has a handful of counts. This chain uses TRBV7-2 with TRBJ2-3; tentative D call: TRBD2 (6 bases). Per germline, CDR1 SGHTA and CDR2 FQGNSA. This CDR3 region has 17 residues. Trimming cost V 1 base and J 6 bases, with 20 bases left between them. This CDR3 is CASSLVGGLQGSDTQYF. CDR3 coding DNA: TGTGCCAGCAGCTTAGTGGGGGGACTCCAAGGGTCCGATACGCAGTATTTT.

The chain links TRBV7-6 to TRBJ1-2; D is perhaps TRBD1 (5 bases). The CDR3 runs to 16 residues. V gave up 5 bases and J gave up 0 bases, with 16 bases separating them. CDR1 and CDR2 (germline): SGHVS, FNYEAQ. The DNA of the CDR3 is TGTGCCAGCAGCCCCCTGCCGGGGGAAGCTAACTATGGCTACACCTTC. Translated, it gives CASSPLPGEANYGYTF. The full variable domain, its missing parts supplied by reference TRBV7-6 and TRBJ1-2, is GAGVSQSPRYKVTKRGQDVALRCDPISGHVSLYWYRQALGQGPEFLTYFNYEAQQDKSGLPNDRFSAERPEGSISTLTIQRTEQRDSAMYRCASSPLPGEANYGYTFGSGTRLTVV.

This chain uses TRBV7-9 with TRBJ2-7, with 9 bases fitting TRBD1. The CDR3 extends over 16 amino acids. Germline CDR1 is SEHNR and CDR2 is FQNEAQ (reference sequence). V shed 4 bases, J shed 0 bases, and the junction held 7 bases outside the gene matches. The DNA of the CDR3 is TGTGCCAGCAGCTATACAACAGGGGGCCGCTCCTACGAGCAGTACTTC. Its protein is CASSYTTGGRSYEQYF.

The J gene is TRBJ1-1, the V gene TRBV7-9; the D is unclear. Germline-derived CDR1 and CDR2 are SEHNR and FQNEAQ (reference sequence). The CDR3 is 14 residues long. Trimming cost V 1 base and J 2 bases, with 8 bases left between them. This chain's CDR3 is CASSLGGGNTEAFF. The CDR3 region has the DNA TGTGCCAGCAGCTTAGGAGGCGGAAACACTGAAGCTTTCTTT.

This clonotype was counted a few times. The chain combines TRBV5-1 with TRBJ2-7; 11 bases agree with TRBD2. CDR3 size: 16 residues. Germline CDR1 is SGHRS and CDR2 is YFSETQ. Trimming at V came to 5 bases and at J to 4 bases, leaving 11 bases not matched to a gene. DNA for the CDR3: TGCGCCAGCAGTTCCCTAGCGGGGGGTCCAGGTTACGAGCAGTACTTC. Residues: CASSSLAGGPGYEQYF.

The chain links TRBV20-1 to TRBJ2-3; D is possibly TRBD2 (6 bases). The CDR3 totals 17 residues. Trimming removed 0 bases from V and 2 bases from J, with 18 bases in between. CDR1 is DFQATT, CDR2 SNEGSKA, per germline (reference sequence). The CDR3 coding sequence is TGCAGTGCTAGAGATCCTATCGAGGAGGGGATCACAGATACGCAGTATTTT. It codes for CSARDPIEEGITDTQYF.